This is a list of T cell receptor beta chains from one sample in a study of cytomegalovirus exposure and HLA in healthy donors. Profiled with immunoSEQ multiplex PCR; TCRdb holds only in-frame clones, not every one. The data hold approximately 150,000 clones, with about 89% observed a single time. The specimen was PBMCs. These TCRs come from a young woman in good health and CMV-seropositive. Each CDR3 is given with its conserved first and last residue. D genes are given only for firm matches. Not all rows give a size; the values are once, few, many and, for expanded clones, a class.

CDR3 protein: CASSERGSGANVLTF
CDR3 DNA: TGTGCCAGCAGTGAACGGGGCTCTGGGGCCAACGTCCTGACTTTC
J gene: TRBJ2-6
clone size: NA
D gene: NA
V gene: TRBV2

CDR3 protein: CASSLVEGAKTQYF
CDR3 DNA: TGTGCCAGCAGCTTGGTGGAGGGGGCCAAGACCCAGTACTTC
J gene: TRBJ2-5
clone size: NA
D gene: NA
V gene: TRBV5-6

CDR3 protein: CASSEGIPRGRGYTF
CDR3 DNA: TGTGCCAGCAGTGAAGGAATCCCCAGGGGGCGCGGCTACACCTTC
J gene: TRBJ1-2
clone size: NA
D gene: TRBD1
V gene: TRBV2

CDR3 protein: CASSELRGERAFF
CDR3 DNA: TGTGCCAGCAGTGAACTCAGGGGAGAGAGAGCTTTCTTT
J gene: TRBJ1-1
clone size: NA
D gene: NA
V gene: TRBV2

CDR3 protein: CASSFGGNPYEQYF
CDR3 DNA: TGTGCCAGCAGTTTTGGAGGAAACCCCTACGAGCAGTACTTC
J gene: TRBJ2-7
clone size: NA
D gene: NA
V gene: TRBV28

CDR3 protein: CSAKNRGLVSEAFF
CDR3 DNA: TGCAGCGCTAAAAACAGGGGCCTGGTTTCGGAAGCTTTCTTT
J gene: TRBJ1-1
clone size: NA
D gene: TRBD1
V gene: TRBV29-1

CDR3 protein: CASTSGGTHEQYF
CDR3 DNA: TGTGCCAGCACCTCAGGGGGCACTCACGAGCAGTACTTC
J gene: TRBJ2-7
clone size: NA
D gene: TRBD1
V gene: TRBV7-3

CDR3 protein: CASSIGGGQEKLFF
CDR3 DNA: TGTGCCAGTAGTATAGGGGGAGGTCAGGAAAAACTGTTTTTT
J gene: TRBJ1-4
clone size: NA
D gene: NA
V gene: TRBV19

CDR3 protein: CASSPPPGGGNTEAFF
CDR3 DNA: TGTGCCAGCTCACCACCCCCGGGAGGGGGGAACACTGAAGCTTTCTTT
J gene: TRBJ1-1
clone size: NA
D gene: NA
V gene: TRBV18

CDR3 protein: CASRNSGYNEQFF
CDR3 DNA: TGTGCCAGCAGAAATAGCGGATACAATGAGCAGTTCTTC
J gene: TRBJ2-1
clone size: NA
D gene: NA
V gene: TRBV27

CDR3 protein: CASSERYAGGYTF
CDR3 DNA: TGTGCCAGCAGTGAACGTTACGCGGGAGGCTACACCTTC
J gene: TRBJ1-2
clone size: NA
D gene: NA
V gene: TRBV6-1

CDR3 protein: CASSLGQVFHEQYF
CDR3 DNA: TGTGCCAGTAGCCTGGGACAGGTATTTCACGAGCAGTACTTC
J gene: TRBJ2-7
clone size: NA
D gene: TRBD1
V gene: TRBV19

CDR3 protein: CASSSRGNQPQHF
CDR3 DNA: TGTGCCAGCAGTTCCAGGGGCAATCAGCCCCAGCATTTT
J gene: TRBJ1-5
clone size: NA
D gene: NA
V gene: TRBV6-5

CDR3 protein: CASSETSLPGGPDTQYF
CDR3 DNA: TGTGCCAGCAGTGAAACCTCCCTTCCGGGAGGGCCAGATACGCAGTATTTT
J gene: TRBJ2-3
clone size: NA
D gene: TRBD2
V gene: TRBV2

CDR3 protein: CASSAGGTGELFF
CDR3 DNA: TGTGCCAGCAGCGCGGGCGGCACCGGGGAGCTGTTTTTT
J gene: TRBJ2-2
clone size: NA
D gene: NA
V gene: TRBV13

CDR3 protein: CASSAPGQGARDEQFF
CDR3 DNA: TGTGCCAGCAGTGCTCCGGGACAGGGGGCGCGGGATGAGCAGTTCTTC
J gene: TRBJ2-1
clone size: NA
D gene: TRBD1
V gene: TRBV6-1

CDR3 protein: CASSTASGSNEQFF
CDR3 DNA: TGTGCCAGCAGTACCGCTAGCGGGAGTAATGAGCAGTTCTTC
J gene: TRBJ2-1
clone size: NA
D gene: TRBD2
V gene: TRBV6-6

CDR3 protein: CAWFRGRQLGNTIYF
CDR3 DNA: TGTGCCTGGTTCAGGGGGCGACAATTAGGAAACACCATATATTTT
J gene: TRBJ1-3
clone size: NA
D gene: TRBD1
V gene: TRBV30

CDR3 protein: CASSQRRLAGVVVQETQYF
CDR3 DNA: TGTGCCAGCAGCCAACGCCGACTAGCGGGAGTCGTCGTTCAAGAGACCCAGTACTTC
J gene: TRBJ2-5
clone size: NA
D gene: TRBD2
V gene: TRBV7-8

CDR3 protein: CASSGGTSGYTGELFF
CDR3 DNA: TGTGCCAGCAGCGGCGGGACTAGCGGGTACACCGGGGAGCTGTTTTTT
J gene: TRBJ2-2
clone size: NA
D gene: TRBD2
V gene: TRBV9

CDR3 protein: CASSSSGGTEAFF
CDR3 DNA: TGTGCCAGCAGTTCATCAGGGGGCACTGAAGCTTTCTTT
J gene: TRBJ1-1
clone size: once
D gene: TRBD1
V gene: TRBV27

CDR3 protein: CASSQPGGLAMYEQYF
CDR3 DNA: TGTGCCAGCAGCCAACCGGGGGGACTAGCCATGTACGAGCAGTACTTC
J gene: TRBJ2-7
clone size: NA
D gene: TRBD2
V gene: TRBV28

CDR3 protein: CASSESWTGGSSGANVLTF
CDR3 DNA: TGCGCCAGCAGTGAGTCCTGGACAGGGGGATCCTCTGGGGCCAACGTCCTGACTTTC
J gene: TRBJ2-6
clone size: NA
D gene: TRBD1
V gene: TRBV10-2

CDR3 protein: CAWRSSGNYNEQFF
CDR3 DNA: TGTGCCTGGAGGTCTAGCGGTAATTACAATGAGCAGTTCTTC
J gene: TRBJ2-1
clone size: NA
D gene: TRBD2
V gene: TRBV30

CDR3 protein: CASMSLANYEQYF
CDR3 DNA: TGTGCCAGCATGTCTCTAGCGAACTACGAGCAGTACTTC
J gene: TRBJ2-7
clone size: NA
D gene: NA
V gene: TRBV6-1

CDR3 protein: CASSLRRQTPSNQPQHF
CDR3 DNA: TGTGCCAGCAGCCTCAGAAGACAGACTCCTAGCAATCAGCCCCAGCATTTT
J gene: TRBJ1-5
clone size: NA
D gene: NA
V gene: TRBV9

CDR3 protein: CASSTVGRTGNEQYF
CDR3 DNA: TGTGCCAGCAGCACAGTGGGCAGGACCGGGAACGAGCAGTACTTC
J gene: TRBJ2-7
clone size: NA
D gene: NA
V gene: TRBV13

CDR3 protein: CASSSGLAGELFF
CDR3 DNA: TGTGCCAGTAGTTCGGGATTAGCCGGGGAGCTGTTTTTT
J gene: TRBJ2-2
clone size: once
D gene: NA
V gene: TRBV19

CDR3 protein: CASSDPSTANYGYTF
CDR3 DNA: TGTGCCAGCAGCGACCCATCGACAGCTAACTATGGCTACACCTTC
J gene: TRBJ1-2
clone size: NA
D gene: NA
V gene: TRBV9

CDR3 protein: CASKGRSGNTIYF
CDR3 DNA: TGTGCCAGTAAGGGGCGCTCTGGAAACACCATATATTTT
J gene: TRBJ1-3
clone size: NA
D gene: NA
V gene: TRBV7-6

CDR3 protein: CASRTSGIMNEQFF
CDR3 DNA: TGTGCCAGCAGAACTAGCGGGATTATGAATGAGCAGTTCTTC
J gene: TRBJ2-1
clone size: NA
D gene: TRBD2
V gene: TRBV6-1

CDR3 protein: CASSPREALGGRRNTQYF
CDR3 DNA: TGTGCCAGCAGTCCTAGGGAAGCCTTGGGAGGGCGTAGGAATACGCAGTATTTT
J gene: TRBJ2-3
clone size: NA
D gene: TRBD2
V gene: TRBV27

CDR3 protein: CASSPRTGLGQETQYF
CDR3 DNA: TGTGCCAGCAGCCCCCGGACAGGGCTTGGACAAGAGACCCAGTACTTC
J gene: TRBJ2-5
clone size: NA
D gene: TRBD1
V gene: TRBV11-3

CDR3 protein: CASSLLAGQYEQYF
CDR3 DNA: TGTGCCAGCAGCTTACTAGCGGGACAATACGAGCAGTACTTC
J gene: TRBJ2-7
clone size: once
D gene: TRBD2
V gene: TRBV6-1

CDR3 protein: CASSQEAGGGGAFF
CDR3 DNA: TGCGCCAGCAGCCAAGAGGCTGGTGGTGGTGGAGCTTTCTTT
J gene: TRBJ1-1
clone size: NA
D gene: NA
V gene: TRBV4-1

CDR3 protein: CASSEGPGGNYGYTF
CDR3 DNA: TGCGCCAGCAGTGAGGGTCCGGGAGGAAACTATGGCTACACCTTC
J gene: TRBJ1-2
clone size: NA
D gene: NA
V gene: TRBV10-2

CDR3 protein: CASSGGESGPSGTQYF
CDR3 DNA: TGTGCCAGCAGCGGCGGGGAGAGCGGGCCGTCGGGGACCCAGTACTTC
J gene: TRBJ2-5
clone size: NA
D gene: NA
V gene: TRBV11-2

CDR3 protein: CAWTSGGNTIYF
CDR3 DNA: TGTGCCTGGACCTCGGGTGGAAACACCATATATTTT
J gene: TRBJ1-3
clone size: NA
D gene: NA
V gene: TRBV30

CDR3 protein: CASNRGHYGYTF
CDR3 DNA: TGTGCCAGCAACAGGGGACACTATGGCTACACCTTC
J gene: TRBJ1-2
clone size: few
D gene: TRBD1
V gene: TRBV7-9

CDR3 protein: CASSLGLLNEKLFF
CDR3 DNA: TGTGCCAGCAGCTTGGGACTGCTTAACGAAAAACTGTTTTTT
J gene: TRBJ1-4
clone size: NA
D gene: NA
V gene: TRBV5-4

CDR3 protein: CASSRLQGTQYF
CDR3 DNA: TGTGCCAGCAGCCGACTGCAGGGGACCCAGTACTTC
J gene: TRBJ2-5
clone size: NA
D gene: NA
V gene: TRBV6-5

CDR3 protein: CASATGHRGRVEQFF
CDR3 DNA: TGTGCCAGCGCCACCGGTCATCGGGGGAGAGTTGAGCAGTTCTTC
J gene: TRBJ2-1
clone size: NA
D gene: NA
V gene: TRBV6-5

CDR3 protein: CASTGGAGEQYF
CDR3 DNA: TGTGCCAGCACCGGAGGGGCCGGCGAGCAGTACTTC
J gene: TRBJ2-7
clone size: NA
D gene: NA
V gene: TRBV11-3

CDR3 protein: CASSLARLEPPYEQYF
CDR3 DNA: TGCGCCAGCAGCTTGGCCCGGTTGGAGCCCCCCTACGAGCAGTACTTC
J gene: TRBJ2-7
clone size: NA
D gene: NA
V gene: TRBV5-1